The 5 T cell receptor beta chains given below trace back to one sample, sequenced in a study of control samples from healthy donors and cancer patients. Generated by immunoSEQ multiplex PCR, the TCRdb table keeps only in-frame clones and is missing some. The sample lists around 200,000 clones; over 80% were seen once. The material sequenced was blood. The source of these receptors is a man younger than 30 in good health.

The chain carries TRBV2 and TRBJ2-3; 9 nucleotides match TRBD2. The germline V gene has CDR1 SNHLY and CDR2 FYNNEI. After removal of 3 bases from V and 0 bases from J, the junction contained 7 bases not matched to a gene. The CDR3 spans 17 residues. The CDR3 sequence is CASSDPAGGSSTDTQYF. The DNA of the CDR3 is TGTGCCAGCAGTGATCCAGCGGGGGGATCTAGCACAGATACGCAGTATTTT.

The chain recombines TRBV4-1 with TRBJ2-1; the D call may be TRBD1 or TRBD2 (6 bases each). V gave up 0 bases and J gave up 10 bases, with 28 bases separating them. This CDR3 has 19 residues. Germline V lookup: CDR1 MGHRA, CDR2 YSYEKL. The CDR3 sequence: CASSQEGGRGIPPTIEQFF. CDR3 nucleotide sequence: TGCGCCAGCAGCCAAGAAGGGGGTCGGGGGATACCCCCTACAATCGAGCAGTTCTTC.

CDR3 protein: CASSQEGVPSETQYF. The CDR3 nucleotides are TGTGCCAGCAGCCAAGAGGGGGTGCCATCAGAGACCCAGTACTTC. This chain uses TRBV3-1 (or the pseudogene TRBV3-2) with TRBJ2-5, with D perhaps assigned TRBD1 or TRBD2 (5 bases each). V was pared by 0 bases and J by 4 bases, with 12 bases between. Germline-derived CDR1 and CDR2 are LGHDT and YNNKEL (reference sequence). This CDR3 has 15 amino acids.

The sample holds one count of this clone. The CDR3 region has the DNA TGCGCCAGCAGGCCGAGCAGGGGGCTTGGCACCGGGGAGCTGTTTTTT. Translation gives CASRPSRGLGTGELFF. The J gene is TRBJ2-2, the V gene TRBV5-1, with 8 bases identical to TRBD1. This CDR3 is built from 16 residues. Germline values: CDR1 SGHRS, CDR2 YFSETQ. V trimming: 5 bases; J trimming: 4 bases; junction bases outside the gene matches: 10.

The chain couples TRBV7-9 to TRBJ2-3; TRBD1 agrees at 9 bases. Germline lookup yields CDR1 SEHNR and CDR2 FQNEAQ (reference sequence). CDR3 length: 15 amino acids. With 1 base clipped from V and 2 bases from J, the junction kept 1 base outside the gene matches. CDR3 sequence reads: CASSLDRGLTDTQYF. The CDR3 nucleotides read TGTGCCAGCAGCTTAGACAGGGGGCTCACAGATACGCAGTATTTT.